This TCR beta chain was sequenced for a study of T cell responses to AZD1222 COVID-19 vaccine (dated by TCRdb to the early 2020s). Some background on the complete study: AZD1222 recipients with second doses at about 4 weeks or about 12 weeks were pooled, because spike-specific TCR depth and breadth did not differ between schedules. TCR sequencing was performed for about 240 trial participants, of whom 207 were given two doses of AZD1222 and some 26 were given two doses of MenACWY control vaccine. Enrollment into the trials was organized by age into subgroups of 18-55, 56-69 and 70-plus years, and those subgroups contained approximately 150, 30 and 60 TCR-sequenced participants, respectively.

Points the paper makes about the study in general: The 56-69-year group was small, and its depth increase did not reach significance, likely because of low power. Reportedly, almost half of the unique spike-specific TCRs recognized epitopes lying outside the regions that are mutated in the B.1.351 and B.1.1.7 variants. Participants were mostly white British and included more females than males, and it was suggested by the authors that clonal diversity may have been underestimated. No day 14 peak-response samples were available, so repertoires were characterized only after the peak T cell response. The whole spike protein was spanned by vaccine-associated CD4 TCRs, and dominant responses were seen in regions 160-218 and 743-854. After two AZD1222 doses, both the breadth and the depth of spike-specific TCRs were significantly higher than at day 0 and than in MenACWY recipients. Conclusions about previously exposed vaccinees were limited because only a handful of AZD1222 recipients were SARS-CoV-2 seropositive at baseline.

Sample time point, as interpreted from the label and publication: baseline before first vaccination. Vaccinee samples were obtained from the UK trials COV001 and COV002, which included a single-blind randomized controlled phase 2/3 trial of AZD1222 (ChAdOx1 nCoV-19) in healthy adults. Trial participant PBMC samples were collected at day 0 and day 28 after the second dose for TCRbeta chain sequencing. The table lists this clone with a count of one. No cognate antigen has been identified for it. One base away there is no much larger clone; base qualities are not given. The germline V gene provides CDR1 MDHEN and CDR2 SYDVKM. The germline V end is reduced by 4 bases and the J end by 5 bases; junction bases left unmatched: 9. From the cysteine through the phenylalanine, the CDR3 covers 16 amino acids. Only the CDR3 portion is preserved as DNA: 48 bases, with reading frame beginning at the first base. The CDR3 regions of human TCRbeta chains were analyzed by immunosequencing. Per the source publication's procedure: TCRs in the repertoires were matched against a reference library of SARS-CoV-2-specific TCRs that had been generated with the MIRA antigen-specificity platform. Breadth was defined as the fraction of unique TCRs that were SARS-CoV-2-associated. Depth was defined as the fraction of total T cells that were SARS-CoV-2-associated. Using the MIRA data, each spike-specific TCR was assigned both to the spike region to which the TCR was reactive and to a CD4 or CD8 class. Log10-transformed breadth and depth values were compared by one-way ANOVA with Sidak's multiple comparisons tests. TCRdb's version of the immuneACCESS table is confined to in-frame rearrangements and falls short of the full clone set. An unresolved V gene accounts for under half of the shortfall where checked; the remainder is of unknown origin. That table furnishes V, J and clone size, whereas the DNA furnished D and trimming. Across this sample there are roughly 150,000 clones, with 91% seen only once. The ten top clones hold around 5.4% of the sample.

The chain joins TRBV28 to TRBJ2-1; 9 junctional bases match TRBD1. This specimen was peripheral blood, taken on day 0 of AZD1222 vaccination. This sequence was found in an adult in good health. The CDR3 has the sequence CASSSAGTGKNNEQFF. In nucleotide form, the sequence is TGTGCCAGCAGTTCCGCCGGGACAGGGAAAAACAATGAGCAGTTCTTC.